This entry lists 29 T cell receptor beta chains sequenced from one sample in a study of neurological immune-mediated disorders. From the 5' RACE reads, TCRdb called clonotypes with MiXCR, one entry per CDR3 protein. Here the sample spans tens of thousands of distinct CDR3 sequences, nearly 7.5% being singletons. Sequenced: PBMCs. Receptors were obtained from a middle-aged woman in good health.

This clonotype was counted ten times or more. The V gene is TRBV15, the J gene TRBJ1-5, with D hard to call. Germline CDR1 reads LNHNV; CDR2 reads YYDKDF (reference sequence). The length of the CDR3 is 13 residues. Trimming took off 4 bases at V and 0 bases at J, with 4 bases between the two ends. The CDR3 protein is CATSIVSNQPQHF. The CDR3 nucleotides read TGTGCCACCAGCATAGTTAGCAATCAGCCCCAGCATTTT.

This clonotype was picked up many times. J is TRBJ1-2 and V is TRBV9; D might be TRBD1 (5 bases). V lost 3 bases and J lost 6, with 18 bases in between. This CDR3 is 15 amino acids long. Germline lookup yields CDR1 SGDLS and CDR2 YYNGEE. This CDR3 is CASSGGRGPLNGYTF. CDR3 DNA: TGTGCCAGCAGCGGAGGCCGGGGCCCTCTGAATGGCTACACCTTC.

This clonotype appeared many times. The V gene is TRBV5-1, the J gene TRBJ1-1; D gene ambiguous. The CDR3 consists of 14 residues. Deletions cut 0 bases from V and 1 base from J, with 7 bases between. Germline V lookup: CDR1 SGHRS, CDR2 YFSETQ. CDR3 sequence reads: CASSLGGSNTEAFF. The CDR3 coding sequence is TGCGCCAGCAGCTTGGGCGGTTCGAACACTGAAGCTTTCTTT.

This clonotype was seen many times. The chain combines TRBV5-5 with TRBJ2-5; the match to TRBD2 covers 8 bases. Germline V gives CDR1 SGHKS, CDR2 YYEKEE (reference sequence). With V trimmed by 1 base and J by 2 bases, 4 bases remained unmatched. The CDR3 runs to 15 residues. CDR3 residues: CASSLRVAGQETQYF. Here the CDR3 DNA reads TGTGCCAGCAGCTTGAGGGTAGCGGGGCAAGAGACCCAGTACTTC.

This clonotype has more than one count but fewer than ten. This chain connects TRBV3-1 to TRBJ1-5; unclear D gene. Germline CDR1 and CDR2: LGHDT and YNNKEL (reference sequence). The V end lost 2 bases, the J end lost 2 bases, and 10 bases lay between the germline ends. The CDR3 has 15 residues. The CDR3 DNA is TGTGCCAGCAGCCAAACGTCCGGGGGCAATCAGCCCCAGCATTTT. Translated, it gives CASSQTSGGNQPQHF. Full variable domain (outside the CDR3, taken from reference TRBV3-1 and TRBJ1-5): DTAVSQTPKYLVTQMGNDKSIKCEQNLGHDTMYWYKQDSKKFLKIMFSYNNKELIINETVPNRFSPKSPDKAHLNLHINSLELGDSAVYFCASSQTSGGNQPQHFGDGTRLSIL.

This clonotype was picked up many times. CDR3 region: CASSDGTPTNEKLFF. The CDR3 DNA reads TGCGCCAGCAGCGATGGCACCCCAACTAATGAAAAACTGTTTTTT. The chain joins TRBV5-1 to TRBJ1-4; D call uncertain. V was shortened by 4 bases and J by 0 bases, with 10 bases between the two germline ends. CDR1 and CDR2 (germline): SGHRS, YFSETQ. CDR3 length equals 15 residues. The full variable domain, in which reference TRBV5-1 and TRBJ1-4 provide the parts outside the CDR3, is KAGVTQTPRYLIKTRGQQVTLSCSPISGHRSVSWYQQTPGQGLQFLFEYFSETQRNKGNFPGRFSGRQFSNSRSEMNVSTLELGDSALYLCASSDGTPTNEKLFFGSGTQLSVL.

Sample share makes this clonotype medium-sized. The rearrangement uses TRBV5-1 and TRBJ2-3; weak D call: TRBD2 (5 bases). CDR1 is SGHRS, CDR2 YFSETQ, per germline. The V gene lost 3 bases and the J gene lost 3 bases, with 14 bases spanning the gap. The CDR3 covers 15 residues. CDR3 amino acids: CASSSLVTATDTQYF. In DNA, the CDR3 is TGCGCCAGCAGCTCACTAGTCACTGCGACAGATACGCAGTATTTT.

The sample holds many counts of this clonotype. This chain links TRBV6-6 with TRBJ2-2; 7 bases are shared with TRBD2. The CDR3 totals 14 residues. V dropped 4 bases and J dropped 6; count of bases not matched to a gene: 5. The germline V gene encodes CDR1 MNHNY and CDR2 SVGAGI (reference sequence). The CDR3 DNA reads as TGTGCCAGCAGTTTACGGGGGGAATCCGGGGAGCTGTTTTTT. Translation: CASSLRGESGELFF.

This clonotype appeared many times. The chain has TRBV12-3 or TRBV12-4 and TRBJ1-4; weak D call: TRBD1 (6 bases). Trimming left V 6 bases short and J 7 bases short, with 18 bases between. This CDR3 has 15 amino acids. The CDR3 protein is CASSPPREGGEKLFF. The CDR3 nucleotides are TGTGCCAGCAGCCCTCCCAGGGAGGGGGGTGAAAAACTGTTTTTT.

This clonotype was found many times. This chain joins TRBV7-9 and TRBJ1-1, with D hard to call. Trimming shortened V by 1 base and J by 0 bases, and 3 bases separated the two germline ends. CDR1 SEHNR and CDR2 FQNEAQ come from the germline V gene (reference sequence). The CDR3 spans 13 residues. CDR3 protein: CASSLEMNTEAFF. The CDR3 nucleotides read TGTGCCAGCAGCTTAGAAATGAACACTGAAGCTTTCTTT. The full variable domain, completed using reference TRBV7-9 and TRBJ1-1, is DTGVSQNPRHKITKRGQNVTFRCDPISEHNRLYWYRQTLGQGPEFLTYFQNEAQLEKSRLLSDRFSAERPKGSFSTLEIQRTEQGDSAMYLCASSLEMNTEAFFGQGTRLTVV.

This clonotype appeared many times. The rearrangement uses TRBV7-3 and TRBJ2-1, with 7 bases fitting TRBD2. From germline, CDR1 is SGHTA and CDR2 FQGTGA. CDR3 length: 13 residues. The J segment lost 6 bases and the V segment lost 8 bases, leaving 7 bases of the junction unmatched. The DNA for the CDR3 is TGTGCCAGCTCCCAAAGGACTAGCAATGAGCAGTTCTTC. This codes for CASSQRTSNEQFF.

This clonotype was recorded at least ten times. This rearrangement joins TRBV4-1 to TRBJ1-1, with no clear D. Trimming pared 5 bases from V and 1 base from J, leaving 11 bases between. The CDR3 consists of 14 residues. Per the germline V gene, CDR1 is MGHRA and CDR2 is YSYEKL. CDR3 amino acids: CASSGRTENTEAFF. CDR3 in DNA: TGCGCCAGCAGCGGAAGGACGGAGAACACTGAAGCTTTCTTT.

This clonotype was counted ten times or more. The chain carries TRBV27 and TRBJ1-4; 9 nucleotides line up with TRBD1. Losses at the gene ends were 9 bases for V and 8 bases for J; bases not matched to a gene: 4. The CDR3 is made up of 12 amino acids. CDR1 and CDR2 from the germline V gene are MNHEY and SMNVEV (reference sequence). This chain's CDR3 is CASRQGGEKLFF. In DNA form, the CDR3 reads TGTGCCAGTCGACAGGGGGGCGAAAAACTGTTTTTT.

This clonotype came up many times. This chain connects TRBV29-1 to TRBJ2-1, with 9 bases aligning to TRBD1. The CDR3 has 13 amino acids. The V segment lost 8 bases and the J segment 8 bases; nucleotides outside the gene matches: 10. The germline V gene encodes CDR1 SQVTM and CDR2 ANQGSEA. The CDR3 DNA is TGCAGCCCTTACAGGGGGCGCCCCGATGAGCAGTTCTTC. Protein sequence: CSPYRGRPDEQFF.

This clonotype qualifies as medium-sized (0.01 to 0.1%). The chain recombines TRBV5-1 with TRBJ2-7; tentatively, D is TRBD2 (6 bases). The CDR3 spans 20 residues. The V end was cut by 4 bases, the J end by 1 base, with 30 bases between. Per germline, CDR1 SGHRS and CDR2 YFSETQ. CDR3 coding DNA: TGCGCCAGCAGCCTGGGTTATTCCCGGTCCCTGCTAGCGCGTTCCTACGAGCAGTACTTC. Protein product: CASSLGYSRSLLARSYEQYF.

This clonotype was observed many times. V and J are TRBV6-6 and TRBJ2-7; 7 positions agree with TRBD1. V shed 5 bases, J shed 5 bases, and the junction held 9 bases outside the gene matches. CDR1 and CDR2 (germline): MNHNY, SVGAGI (reference sequence). The CDR3 is made up of 14 amino acids. As DNA, the CDR3 is TGTGCCAGCAGTGACCCGGGACAGAACCACGAGCAGTACTTC. Its protein is CASSDPGQNHEQYF.

This clonotype occurred a few times. This may come from a read error, since a much larger clone is one base off. The rearrangement links TRBV27 to TRBJ1-2, with 11 positions matching TRBD1. This CDR3 spans 16 amino acids. Germline V lookup: CDR1 MNHEY, CDR2 SMNVEV (reference sequence). The CDR3 reads CVSSFLGQGARNGYTF. The CDR3 nucleotides read TGTGTCAGCAGTTTTCTAGGACAGGGGGCAAGGAATGGCTACACCTTC.

This clonotype appeared many times. This chain connects TRBV19 to TRBJ1-1; 7 positions match TRBD1. V lost 7 bases, J lost 5 bases, and 10 bases stayed unmatched. In germline, CDR1 is LNHDA, CDR2 SQIVND (reference sequence). The CDR3 consists of 14 residues. The CDR3 DNA reads as TGTGCCAGTACCCTCCTAGGGGGCTGGACTGAAGCTTTCTTT. It yields the protein CASTLLGGWTEAFF.

This clonotype has ten or more counts. This rearrangement joins TRBV4-1 to TRBJ1-5; perhaps TRBD1 as D (5 bases). The germline V gene has CDR1 MGHRA and CDR2 YSYEKL. V was clipped by 1 base and J by 3 bases, with 10 bases between them. There are 15 residues in the CDR3. CDR3 region: CASSQGQGINQPQHF. The CDR3 coding sequence is TGCGCCAGCAGCCAAGGGCAGGGAATCAATCAGCCCCAGCATTTT.

Turning to this clonotype: Possible read error: a much larger clone is one base away. V and J are TRBV12-3 or TRBV12-4 and TRBJ1-5; the D is unclear. The CDR3 extends over 12 amino acids. V lost 5 bases, J lost 11 bases, and 13 bases lay in between. CDR3 sequence: CASSLATQTQHF. DNA for the CDR3: TGTGCCAGCAGTCTTGCCACCCAGACCCAGCATTTT.

This clonotype was detected ten times or more. The chain carries TRBV5-5 and TRBJ2-1; 10 bases are shared with TRBD2. V shed 6 bases, J shed 3 bases, and the junction held 12 bases outside the gene matches. CDR3 length: 17 residues. In germline, CDR1 is SGHKS, CDR2 YYEKEE (reference sequence). The CDR3 is CASTVGLAGAHYNEQFF. DNA of the CDR3: TGTGCCAGCACCGTAGGGCTAGCGGGGGCCCACTACAATGAGCAGTTCTTC.

This clonotype has ten or more counts. The chain is built from TRBV7-2 and TRBJ1-5, with 7 bases lining up with TRBD1. V shed 5 bases, J shed 7 bases, and the junction held 8 bases outside the gene matches. The CDR3 is 14 amino acids. The germline CDR1 and CDR2 sequences are SGHTA and FQGNSA. The CDR3 sequence: CASSLLGQAQPQHF. DNA of the CDR3: TGTGCCAGCAGCCTTCTCGGACAGGCCCAGCCCCAGCATTTT.

The rearrangement joins TRBV5-5 to TRBJ2-3; 11 nucleotides line up with TRBD2. With 0 bases clipped from V and 7 bases from J, the junction kept 7 bases outside the gene matches. Germline V gene sequence: CDR1 SGHKS, CDR2 YYEKEE (reference sequence). The CDR3 is 16 residues long. CDR3 sequence: CASSLVLSGRANTQYF. CDR3 nucleotides: TGTGCCAGCAGCTTGGTACTTAGCGGGAGGGCGAATACGCAGTATTTT.

This clonotype was counted ten times or more. V usage is TRBV10-3 and J usage is TRBJ1-6; 8 nucleotides match TRBD1. The CDR3 has 14 residues. CDR1 ENHRY and CDR2 SYGVKD come from the germline V gene. Unmatched junction bases numbered 6, after V lost 4 bases and J lost 10 bases. The CDR3 nucleotides are TGTGCCATCAGTGGGACAGGGATGGGATCACCCCTCCACTTT. This sequence encodes CAISGTGMGSPLHF.

This clonotype was seen at least ten times. V and J are TRBV27 and TRBJ1-5; D not certain. Trimming removed 4 bases at V and 5 bases at J, with 9 bases between. This CDR3 region has 13 residues. Germline values: CDR1 MNHEY, CDR2 SMNVEV (reference sequence). The CDR3 loop reads CASSWGLDQPQHF. The CDR3 DNA follows: TGTGCCAGCAGTTGGGGTTTGGATCAGCCCCAGCATTTT.

Many counts were recorded for this clonotype. The J gene is TRBJ2-7, the V gene TRBV28; 11 positions match TRBD1. CDR3 length: 15 amino acids. The V gene end was trimmed by 6 bases and the J gene end by 5 bases; junction bases not matched to a gene: 9. Germline loops: CDR1 MDHEN, CDR2 SYDVKM. CDR3 protein: CASSTPGQGVNEQYF. The CDR3 bases are TGTGCCAGCAGCACCCCGGGACAGGGGGTGAACGAGCAGTACTTC.

This clonotype showed up many times. This chain uses TRBV20-1 with TRBJ1-1, with 8 bases lining up with TRBD1. Germline V CDR1 and CDR2: DFQATT, SNEGSKA (reference sequence). V shed 6 bases and J 3 bases; nucleotides not matched to a gene: 3. This CDR3 comprises 12 residues. CDR3 in amino acids: CSARQGYTEAFF. For the CDR3, the DNA is TGCAGTGCAAGACAGGGGTACACTGAAGCTTTCTTT.

Many counts were recorded for this clonotype. This chain links TRBV18 with TRBJ2-5; D call uncertain. Deletions cut 1 base from V and 4 bases from J, with 7 bases between. The CDR3 has 13 residues. CDR1 KGHSH and CDR2 LQKENI come from the germline V gene. The CDR3 spells CASSPLGRETQYF. As DNA, the CDR3 is TGTGCCAGCTCACCACTTGGCCGAGAGACCCAGTACTTC.

The chain recombines TRBV19 with TRBJ2-1, with 8 bases matching TRBD2. CDR1 and CDR2 (germline): LNHDA, SQIVND (reference sequence). V shed 3 bases, J shed 7 bases, and the junction held 17 bases outside the gene matches. This CDR3 comprises 18 residues. The CDR3, as DNA: TGTGCCAGTAGTATCCTCTATGGGGCGGGAGGAGGTCCAAATGAGCAGTTCTTC. Its protein product is CASSILYGAGGGPNEQFF.